Each of the 30 T cell receptor beta chains below was sequenced from the same sample in a study of T cell responses to AZD1222 COVID-19 vaccine (dated by TCRdb to 2020 to 2022). The sample's time point label is to be understood as: baseline before first vaccination. Library method: the immunoSEQ multiplex PCR assay. TCRdb took over this immuneACCESS table, retaining in-frame rearrangements with V and J assigned. Such tables are incomplete; in checked studies, under half of the missing clones stem from an unresolved V gene, and the remainder is unexplained. Present in this sample are some 160,000 clones, around 92% of which were seen just once. 0.7% to 0.9% of the sample rests with the top ten. Sequenced here: peripheral blood, sampled on day 0 of AZD1222 vaccination. The receptors originated from an adult in good health.

The chain has TRBV5-4 and TRBJ2-1, with no clear D. The CDR3 length is 14 residues. The germline V and J ends were trimmed by 0 bases and 3 bases, with 7 bases remaining between them. In germline, CDR1 is SGHNT, CDR2 YYREEE (reference sequence). CDR3 in DNA: TGTGCCAGCAGCTTGGAGGCCAGCTACAATGAGCAGTTCTTC. Its protein is CASSLEASYNEQFF.

V and J are TRBV6-5 and TRBJ2-3; 8 nucleotides line up with TRBD2. The CDR3 contains 15 residues. The junction had 6 bases not matched to a gene; V was cut back by 6 bases and J by 1 base. The germline V gene has CDR1 MNHEY and CDR2 SVGAGI. The CDR3 loop reads CASSYTGGGTDTQYF. In DNA form, the CDR3 reads TGTGCCAGCAGCTACACGGGGGGGGGCACAGATACGCAGTATTTT.

The chain couples TRBV5-1 to TRBJ2-7, with D possibly being TRBD1 (6 bases). Germline CDR1 is SGHRS and CDR2 is YFSETQ. This CDR3 spans 14 amino acids. Between the trimmed V and J ends, which lost 1 base and 3 bases, there was a span of 11 bases. The CDR3 region is CASSLSAGDYEQYF. CDR3 DNA: TGCGCCAGCAGCTTGTCGGCAGGGGACTACGAGCAGTACTTC.

The chain is built from TRBV9 and TRBJ2-2, with D unclear. V was shortened by 3 bases and J by 3 bases, with 9 bases between the two germline ends. This CDR3 is 14 amino acids long. Germline CDR1 SGDLS, CDR2 YYNGEE. The CDR3: CASSDRPDTGELFF. CDR3 sequence (DNA): TGTGCCAGCAGCGACCGACCAGACACCGGGGAGCTGTTTTTT. Variable domain in full (rest from reference TRBV9 and TRBJ2-2): DSGVTQTPKHLITATGQRVTLRCSPRSGDLSVYWYQQSLDQGLQFLIQYYNGEERAKGNILERFSAQQFPDLHSELNLSSLELGDSALYFCASSDRPDTGELFFGEGSRLTVL.

This sequence joins TRBV18 and TRBJ2-5; D gene uncertain. This CDR3 region has 13 residues. V dropped 3 bases and J dropped 5 bases, with 10 bases sitting between them. CDR1 and CDR2 from the germline V gene are KGHSH and LQKENI. The DNA for the CDR3 is TGTGCCAGCTCACCGATGCGATCCGAGACCCAGTACTTC. Amino acids: CASSPMRSETQYF.

The chain employs TRBV9 and TRBJ2-6; no definite D call. CDR3 length: 15 amino acids. V was shortened by 2 bases and J by 2 bases, with 8 bases between the two germline ends. Germline V gene sequence: CDR1 SGDLS, CDR2 YYNGEE. The CDR3 reads CASSVQVTGANVLTF. The CDR3 region has the DNA TGTGCCAGCAGCGTGCAGGTCACTGGGGCCAACGTCCTGACTTTC.

V usage is TRBV7-6 and J usage is TRBJ2-1; tentatively, D is TRBD2 (5 bases). Germline V CDR1 and CDR2: SGHVS, FNYEAQ. V gave up 0 bases and J gave up 4 bases, with 7 bases separating them. The CDR3 is 14 amino acids. CDR3 bases: TGTGCCAGCAGCTTAGCCGGGGTATACAATGAGCAGTTCTTC. It encodes CASSLAGVYNEQFF.

The chain uses TRBV5-1 and TRBJ1-1; D may be TRBD1 (6 bases). CDR1 SGHRS and CDR2 YFSETQ come from the germline V gene. The CDR3 extends over 16 amino acids. Trimming removed 2 bases at V and 5 bases at J, with 19 bases between. The CDR3 loop reads CASSFYREAVGTEAFF. In DNA, the CDR3 is TGCGCCAGCAGCTTTTACAGGGAGGCGGTAGGTACTGAAGCTTTCTTT.

The chain uses TRBV4-2 and TRBJ1-2; TRBD1 is a possible D gene (5 bases). The V end lost 2 bases, the J end lost 0 bases, and 13 bases lay between the germline ends. The CDR3 totals 16 residues. Looked up from germline, CDR1 is LGHNA and CDR2 is YNFKEQ. The CDR3 nucleotides are TGTGCCAGCAGCCAACTGGGGACCCCAGCTAACTATGGCTACACCTTC. Translated: CASSQLGTPANYGYTF.

V is TRBV5-1 and J is TRBJ2-3, with a tentative D call TRBD2 (5 bases). Germline CDR1 reads SGHRS; CDR2 reads YFSETQ. The CDR3 contains 15 residues. The V end lost 4 bases, the J end lost 1 base, and 13 bases lay between the germline ends. CDR3 residues: CASSPAGYGTDTQYF. DNA for the CDR3: TGCGCCAGCAGCCCCGCGGGCTACGGCACAGATACGCAGTATTTT.

The rearrangement uses TRBV30 and TRBJ2-1; 10 positions match TRBD2. Looked up from germline, CDR1 is GTSNPN and CDR2 is SVGIG (reference sequence). The CDR3 is 15 amino acids. The trim removed 0 bases at V and 10 bases at J, leaving 9 bases unmatched. CDR3 DNA: TGTGCCTGGAGTGTACTGAGCGGGGGGGCCGGGGAGCAGTTCTTC. Encoded protein: CAWSVLSGGAGEQFF.

The V gene is TRBV11-3, the J gene TRBJ2-1; D possibly corresponds to TRBD1 (6 bases). V was trimmed by 7 bases and J by 2 bases, leaving 15 bases between them. This CDR3 is built from 15 residues. Germline V gives CDR1 SGHNT, CDR2 YENEEA. The CDR3 is CASTLLGAPYNEQFF. The CDR3 DNA is TGTGCCAGCACCCTGCTGGGGGCTCCCTACAATGAGCAGTTCTTC. Based on the CDR3 plus reference TRBV11-3 and TRBJ2-1, the full variable domain is EAGVVQSPRYKIIEKKQPVAFWCNPISGHNTLYWYLQNLGQGPELLIRYENEEAVDDSQLPKDRFSAERLKGVDSTLKIQPAELGDSAVYLCASTLLGAPYNEQFFGPGTRLTVL.

CDR3 sequence (DNA): TGCGCCAGCAGTGTAGGGCGGAGCTCCTACAATGAGCAGTTCTTC. Translation: CASSVGRSSYNEQFF. The chain has TRBV10-2 and TRBJ2-1; D unclear. CDR3 length: 15 amino acids. Germline-derived CDR1 and CDR2 are WSHSY and SAAADI. Trimming took off 4 bases at V and 0 bases at J, with 10 bases between the two ends.

The chain employs TRBV4-1 and TRBJ1-5, with 7 bases fitting TRBD1. V shed 2 bases and J 5 bases; nucleotides not matched to a gene: 9. Germline V gives CDR1 MGHRA, CDR2 YSYEKL. The length of the CDR3 is 16 residues. This CDR3 is CASSQIGPGGDQPQHF. The CDR3 DNA follows: TGCGCCAGCAGCCAAATCGGCCCAGGGGGTGATCAGCCCCAGCATTTT.

The chain joins TRBV7-6 to TRBJ1-3; D might be TRBD1 (6 bases). The germline V and J ends were trimmed by 1 base and 4 bases, with 11 bases remaining between them. The germline V gene has CDR1 SGHVS and CDR2 FNYEAQ. The length of the CDR3 is 15 residues. The CDR3 here is CASSLVPGEGNTIYF. The CDR3 region has the DNA TGTGCCAGCAGCTTAGTGCCAGGGGAAGGAAACACCATATATTTT. The entire variable domain, with the rest obtained from reference TRBV7-6 and TRBJ1-3, is as follows: GAGVSQSPRYKVTKRGQDVALRCDPISGHVSLYWYRQALGQGPEFLTYFNYEAQQDKSGLPNDRFSAERPEGSISTLTIQRTEQRDSAMYRCASSLVPGEGNTIYFGEGSWLTVV.

V is TRBV20-1 and J is TRBJ2-7; D possibly uses TRBD1 or TRBD2 (6 bases each). The CDR3 length is 11 residues. Germline loops: CDR1 DFQATT, CDR2 SNEGSKA (reference sequence). Trimming cost V 3 bases and J 7 bases, with 10 bases left between them. The CDR3 loop is CSASGGREQYF. The CDR3 DNA follows: TGCAGTGCTAGTGGGGGGCGGGAGCAGTACTTC.

This sequence joins TRBV28 and TRBJ2-7, with TRBD1 matching over 7 bases. Germline values: CDR1 MDHEN, CDR2 SYDVKM. This CDR3 spans 16 amino acids. Losses at the gene ends were 4 bases for V and 2 bases for J; bases not matched to a gene: 11. In DNA, the CDR3 is TGTGCCAGCAGTTCCACCGGGACAGCGAGTCCCTACGAGCAGTACTTC. Translated, it gives CASSSTGTASPYEQYF.

The V gene is TRBV28, the J gene TRBJ1-2; maybe TRBD1 (6 bases). This CDR3 is built from 11 residues. CDR1 is MDHEN and CDR2 is SYDVKM in the germline V gene. V was shortened by 10 bases and J by 8 bases, with 14 bases between the two germline ends. The CDR3 spells CANGGDEGYTF. In DNA form, the CDR3 reads TGTGCCAACGGGGGCGATGAGGGCTACACCTTC.

The chain couples TRBV25-1 to TRBJ2-1, with 10 bases matching TRBD2. J was trimmed by 9 bases and V by 5 bases; bases with no gene match: 4. Per germline, CDR1 MGHDK and CDR2 SYGVNS. This CDR3 comprises 13 residues. The CDR3 protein is CASSLLAGSEQFF. For the CDR3, the DNA is TGTGCCAGCAGTCTACTAGCGGGGAGTGAGCAGTTCTTC.

The chain links TRBV7-2 to TRBJ1-2, with TRBD1 matching 7 bases. In germline, CDR1 is SGHTA, CDR2 FQGNSA. V shed 2 bases, J shed 5 bases, and the junction held 5 bases outside the gene matches. The CDR3 totals 14 residues. CDR3 loop: CASSLSPGQYGYTF. The CDR3 DNA follows: TGTGCCAGCAGCTTATCCCCGGGACAGTATGGCTACACCTTC. The whole variable domain, filled in from reference TRBV7-2 and TRBJ1-2, reads GAGVSQSPSNKVTEKGKDVELRCDPISGHTALYWYRQSLGQGLEFLIYFQGNSAPDKSGLPSDRFSAERTGGSVSTLTIQRTQQEDSAVYLCASSLSPGQYGYTFGSGTRLTVV.

V is TRBV5-6 and J is TRBJ1-3; 7 bases match TRBD1. The CDR3 consists of 14 residues. Per the germline V gene, CDR1 is SGHDT and CDR2 is YYEEEE. After removal of 4 bases from V and 3 bases from J, the junction contained 4 bases not matched to a gene. The CDR3 loop reads CASSLGTVGNTIYF. Written as DNA, the CDR3 is TGTGCCAGCAGCCTCGGGACAGTTGGAAACACCATATATTTT.

The gene calls are TRBV5-1 and TRBJ2-3, with 8 bases lining up with TRBD1. Germline V gene data show CDR1 as SGHRS and CDR2 as YFSETQ. V gave up 1 base and J gave up 5 bases; unmatched junction bases: 9. This CDR3 has 16 residues. The CDR3 DNA sequence: TGCGCCAGCAGCTTGCCCGCCAGGGGGCGAGGAGATACGCAGTATTTT. It codes for CASSLPARGRGDTQYF.

The genes are TRBV2 and TRBJ2-1, with 7 bases lining up with TRBD1. This CDR3 region has 15 residues. CDR1 and CDR2 from the germline V gene are SNHLY and FYNNEI. J gave up 3 bases and V 4 bases, and 6 bases lay outside the gene matches. CDR3 amino acids: CASSVGQVIYNEQFF. CDR3 nucleotide sequence: TGTGCCAGCAGTGTAGGACAGGTCATCTACAATGAGCAGTTCTTC. Full variable domain (remainder filled in from reference TRBV2 and TRBJ2-1): EPEVTQTPSHQVTQMGQEVILRCVPISNHLYFYWYRQILGQKVEFLVSFYNNEISEKSEIFDDQFSVERPDGSNFTLKIRSTKLEDSAMYFCASSVGQVIYNEQFFGPGTRLTVL.

The chain carries TRBV4-2 and TRBJ2-1; perhaps D is TRBD1 or TRBD2 (5 bases each). CDR1 LGHNA and CDR2 YNFKEQ come from the germline V gene. V was cut by 3 bases and J by 3 bases, with 15 bases left in between. The CDR3 totals 16 residues. Here the CDR3 reads CASSHYRDRLYNEQFF. For the CDR3, the DNA is TGTGCCAGCAGCCATTACCGGGACCGTCTCTACAATGAGCAGTTCTTC.

The CDR3 sequence is CATSEVRAASVTGELFF. DNA for the CDR3: TGTGCCACCAGTGAGGTTAGGGCAGCCTCGGTCACCGGGGAGCTGTTTTTT. The rearrangement joins TRBV24-1 to TRBJ2-2; D gene ambiguous. V was trimmed by 4 bases and J by 4 bases, leaving 18 bases between them. CDR1 KGHDR and CDR2 SFDVKD come from the germline V gene. The CDR3 loop spans 17 amino acids.

The chain joins TRBV2 to TRBJ2-3; D gene unclear. V was trimmed by 0 bases and J by 1 base, leaving 5 bases between them. The CDR3 sequence is 14 residues long. Germline values: CDR1 SNHLY, CDR2 FYNNEI. CDR3 amino acids: CASSEARGTDTQYF. CDR3 in DNA: TGTGCCAGCAGTGAAGCCCGGGGCACAGATACGCAGTATTTT.

The V call is TRBV28, the J call TRBJ1-2, with 8 positions matching TRBD1. The J segment lost 0 bases and the V segment lost 6 bases, leaving 3 bases of the junction unmatched. This CDR3 comprises 14 residues. Per germline, CDR1 MDHEN and CDR2 SYDVKM. CDR3 in amino acids: CASSRGPANYGYTF. DNA of the CDR3: TGTGCCAGCAGCAGGGGGCCAGCTAACTATGGCTACACCTTC.

This clone was picked up one time. V and J are TRBV6-2 or TRBV6-3 and TRBJ1-6; 8 bases are a match to TRBD1. CDR3 length equals 15 residues. V shed 4 bases, J shed 8 bases, and the junction held 7 bases outside the gene matches. Germline V lookup: CDR1 MNHEY, CDR2 SVGEGT. CDR3 residues: CASSSDRAGYSPLHF. The CDR3 coding sequence is TGTGCCAGCAGTTCGGACAGGGCAGGATATTCACCCCTCCACTTT.

J is TRBJ2-4 and V is TRBV2, with D unclear. Germline CDR1 is SNHLY and CDR2 is FYNNEI. Trimming cost V 2 bases and J 7 bases, with 6 bases left between them. The CDR3 has 12 residues. The DNA for the CDR3 is TGTGCCAGCAGTGAATCGAGCAACATTCAGTACTTC. Translated: CASSESSNIQYF.

The gene calls are TRBV7-9 and TRBJ1-2, with 10 bases that match TRBD1. V gave up 5 bases and J gave up 7 bases; unmatched junction bases: 10. CDR3 length: 15 amino acids. Germline CDR1 and CDR2: SEHNR and FQNEAQ (reference sequence). The CDR3 DNA reads as TGTGCCAGCAGCGCCAATCCGGGACAGGGGCCTGGCTACACCTTC. This translates into CASSANPGQGPGYTF.